This passage covers 3 T cell receptor beta chains from one sample sequenced in a study of CD8 T cells in ankylosing spondylitis. From the 5' RACE reads, TCRdb called clonotypes with MiXCR, one entry per CDR3 protein. The sample holds 300,000 to 400,000 distinct CDR3 sequences, about 22% seen once. No cognate antigen is known for these TCRs. General study results and limits: Characteristic of ankylosing spondylitis blood, it appeared, was a TCR beta motif comprising about eight highly homologous variants.

Sequencing was performed on blood, either unsorted or a sorted T cell fraction (not recorded which). Receptor source: a male donor with ankylosing spondylitis.

The genes are TRBV6-1 and TRBJ2-4, with D maybe TRBD2 (5 bases). Trimming stripped 6 bases from V and 1 base from J, with 10 bases between. Per the germline V gene, CDR1 is MNHNS and CDR2 is SASEGT. This CDR3 contains 14 residues. The CDR3 loop reads CASRLGFAKNIQYF. The CDR3 nucleotides are TGTGCCAGCAGACTAGGTTTCGCCAAAAACATTCAGTACTTC.

This clonotype was counted at least ten times. The rearrangement uses TRBV29-1 and TRBJ2-5, with no clear D. The CDR3 consists of 11 residues. Germline CDR1 and CDR2: SQVTM and ANQGSEA. Trimming removed 7 bases from V and 2 bases from J, with 8 bases in between. CDR3 region: CSGQEQETQYF. The CDR3 coding sequence is TGCAGCGGCCAGGAGCAAGAGACCCAGTACTTC.

This clonotype has only a few counts. V gene TRBV5-6 combines with J gene TRBJ2-1, with no clear D. V lost 4 bases and J lost 4, with 9 bases in between. This CDR3 comprises 13 residues. Looked up from germline, CDR1 is SGHDT and CDR2 is YYEEEE. The CDR3 here is CASSPYTYNEQFF. The CDR3 DNA reads as TGTGCCAGCAGCCCGTATACGTACAATGAGCAGTTCTTC.